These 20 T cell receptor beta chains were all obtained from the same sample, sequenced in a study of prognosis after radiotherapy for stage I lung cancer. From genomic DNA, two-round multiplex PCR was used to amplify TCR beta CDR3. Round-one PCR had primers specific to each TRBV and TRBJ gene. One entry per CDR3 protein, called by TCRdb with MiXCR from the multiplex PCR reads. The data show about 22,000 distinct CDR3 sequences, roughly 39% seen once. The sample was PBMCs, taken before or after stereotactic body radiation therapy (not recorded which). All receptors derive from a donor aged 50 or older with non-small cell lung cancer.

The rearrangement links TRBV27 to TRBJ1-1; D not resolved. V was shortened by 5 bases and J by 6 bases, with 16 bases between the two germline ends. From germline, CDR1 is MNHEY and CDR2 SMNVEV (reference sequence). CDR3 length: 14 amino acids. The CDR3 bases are TGTGCCAGCAGTCGACTGGTGGTTGGCTCTGAAGCTTTCTTT. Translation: CASSRLVVGSEAFF.

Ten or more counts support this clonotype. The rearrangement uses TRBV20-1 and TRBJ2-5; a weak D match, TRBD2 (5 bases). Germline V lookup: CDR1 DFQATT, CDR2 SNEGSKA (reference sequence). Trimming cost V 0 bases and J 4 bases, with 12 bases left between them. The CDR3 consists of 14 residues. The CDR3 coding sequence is TGCAGTGCTAGAGATGCCGGACGGGGAGAGACCCAGTACTTC. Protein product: CSARDAGRGETQYF.

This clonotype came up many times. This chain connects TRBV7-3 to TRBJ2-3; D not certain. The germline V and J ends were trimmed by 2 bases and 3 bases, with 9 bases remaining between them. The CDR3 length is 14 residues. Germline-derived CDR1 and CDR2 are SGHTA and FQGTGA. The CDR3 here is CASSLSPGTDTQYF. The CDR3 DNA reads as TGTGCCAGCAGCTTATCCCCAGGAACAGATACGCAGTATTTT.

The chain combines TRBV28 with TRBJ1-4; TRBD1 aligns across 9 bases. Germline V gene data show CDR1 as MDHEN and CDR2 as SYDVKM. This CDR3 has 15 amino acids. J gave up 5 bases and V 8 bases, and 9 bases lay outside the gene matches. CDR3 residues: CASATPGTGNEKLFF. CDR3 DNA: TGTGCCAGCGCCACCCCCGGGACAGGGAATGAAAAACTGTTTTTT.

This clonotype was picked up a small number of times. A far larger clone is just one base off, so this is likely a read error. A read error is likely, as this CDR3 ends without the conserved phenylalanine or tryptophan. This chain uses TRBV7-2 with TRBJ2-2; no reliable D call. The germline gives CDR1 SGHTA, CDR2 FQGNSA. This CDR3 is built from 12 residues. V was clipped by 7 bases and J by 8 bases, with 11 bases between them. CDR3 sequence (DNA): TGTGCCAGCACGAGGAGCCTGGGGGAGCTGTTTTCT. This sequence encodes CASTRSLGELFS.

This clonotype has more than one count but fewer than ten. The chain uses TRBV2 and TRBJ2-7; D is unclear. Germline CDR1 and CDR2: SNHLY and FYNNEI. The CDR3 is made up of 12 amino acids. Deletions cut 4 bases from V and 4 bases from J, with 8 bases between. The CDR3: CASSVFRYEQYF. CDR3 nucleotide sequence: TGTGCCAGCAGTGTCTTCCGATACGAGCAGTACTTC.

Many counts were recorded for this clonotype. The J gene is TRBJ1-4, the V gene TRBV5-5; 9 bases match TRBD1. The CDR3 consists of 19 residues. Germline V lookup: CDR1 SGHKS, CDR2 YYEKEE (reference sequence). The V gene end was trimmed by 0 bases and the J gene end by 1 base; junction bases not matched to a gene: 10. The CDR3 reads CASSLGPQPGQGTNEKLFF. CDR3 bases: TGTGCCAGCAGCTTGGGGCCCCAACCGGGACAGGGAACTAATGAAAAACTGTTTTTT.

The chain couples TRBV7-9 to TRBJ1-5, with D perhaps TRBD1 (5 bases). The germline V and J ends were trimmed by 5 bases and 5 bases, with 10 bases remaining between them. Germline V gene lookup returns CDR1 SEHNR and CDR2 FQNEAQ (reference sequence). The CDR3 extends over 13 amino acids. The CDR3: CASSPQGDQPQHF. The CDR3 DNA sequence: TGTGCCAGCAGCCCCCAGGGAGATCAGCCCCAGCATTTT.

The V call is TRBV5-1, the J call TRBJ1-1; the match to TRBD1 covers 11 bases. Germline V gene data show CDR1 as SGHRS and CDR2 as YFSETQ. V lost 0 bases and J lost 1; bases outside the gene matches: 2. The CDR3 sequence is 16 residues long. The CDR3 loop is CASSLEGTGGNTEAFF. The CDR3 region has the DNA TGCGCCAGCAGCTTGGAAGGGACAGGGGGGAACACTGAAGCTTTCTTT.

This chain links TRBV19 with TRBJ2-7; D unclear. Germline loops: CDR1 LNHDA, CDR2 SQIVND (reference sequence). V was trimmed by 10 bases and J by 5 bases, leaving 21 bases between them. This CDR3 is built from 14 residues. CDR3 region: CATRYGHLGDEQYF. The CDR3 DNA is TGTGCCACCAGATATGGTCACCTTGGGGACGAGCAGTACTTC.

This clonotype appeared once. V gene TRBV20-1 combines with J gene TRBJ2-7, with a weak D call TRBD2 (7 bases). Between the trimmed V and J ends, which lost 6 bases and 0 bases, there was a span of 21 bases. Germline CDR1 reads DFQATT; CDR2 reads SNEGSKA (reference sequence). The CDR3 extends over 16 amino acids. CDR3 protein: CSAEGRGALHSYEQYF. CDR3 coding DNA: TGCAGTGCCGAGGGGAGGGGGGCGCTCCACTCCTACGAGCAGTACTTC.

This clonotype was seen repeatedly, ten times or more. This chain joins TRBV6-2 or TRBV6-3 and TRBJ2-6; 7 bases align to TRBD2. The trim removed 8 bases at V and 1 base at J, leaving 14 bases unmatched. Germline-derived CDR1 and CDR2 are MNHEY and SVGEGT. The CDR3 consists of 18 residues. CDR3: CASFGRDYKASGANVLTF. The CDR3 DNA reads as TGTGCCAGCTTTGGAAGGGACTACAAAGCTTCTGGGGCCAACGTCCTGACTTTC.

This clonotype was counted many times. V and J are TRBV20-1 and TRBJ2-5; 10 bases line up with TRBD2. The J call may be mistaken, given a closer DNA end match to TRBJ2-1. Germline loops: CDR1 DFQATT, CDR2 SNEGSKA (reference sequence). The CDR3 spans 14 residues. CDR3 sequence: CSAREAGGPNEQFF. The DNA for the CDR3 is TGCAGTGCTAGAGAAGCGGGAGGGCCCAATGAGCAGTTCTTC.

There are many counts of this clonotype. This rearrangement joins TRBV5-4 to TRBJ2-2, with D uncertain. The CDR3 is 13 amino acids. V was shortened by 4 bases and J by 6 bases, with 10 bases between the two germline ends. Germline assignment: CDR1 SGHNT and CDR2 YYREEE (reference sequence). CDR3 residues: CASSPVVAGELFF. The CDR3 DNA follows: TGTGCCAGCAGCCCAGTTGTTGCCGGGGAGCTGTTTTTT.

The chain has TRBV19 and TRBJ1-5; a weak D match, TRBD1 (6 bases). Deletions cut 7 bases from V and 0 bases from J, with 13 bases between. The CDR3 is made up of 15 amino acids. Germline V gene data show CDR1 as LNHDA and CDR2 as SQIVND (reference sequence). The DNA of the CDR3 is TGTGCCAGTACAACAACAGGGTATAGCAATCAGCCCCAGCATTTT. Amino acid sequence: CASTTTGYSNQPQHF.

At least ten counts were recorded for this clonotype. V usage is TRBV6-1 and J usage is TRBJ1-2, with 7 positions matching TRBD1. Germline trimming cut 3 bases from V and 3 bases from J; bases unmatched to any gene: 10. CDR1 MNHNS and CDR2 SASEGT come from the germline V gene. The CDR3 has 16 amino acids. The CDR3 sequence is CASSEPGGVLDYGYTF. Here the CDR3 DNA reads TGTGCCAGCAGTGAGCCAGGGGGTGTCTTGGACTATGGCTACACCTTC.

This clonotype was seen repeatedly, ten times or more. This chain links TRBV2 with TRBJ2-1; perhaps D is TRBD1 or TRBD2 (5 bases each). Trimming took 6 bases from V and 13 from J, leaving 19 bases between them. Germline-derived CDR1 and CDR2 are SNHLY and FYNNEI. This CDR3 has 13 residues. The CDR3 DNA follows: TGTGCCAGCAGCCCCGGGACCCTGGATCCCCAGTTCTTC. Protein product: CASSPGTLDPQFF.

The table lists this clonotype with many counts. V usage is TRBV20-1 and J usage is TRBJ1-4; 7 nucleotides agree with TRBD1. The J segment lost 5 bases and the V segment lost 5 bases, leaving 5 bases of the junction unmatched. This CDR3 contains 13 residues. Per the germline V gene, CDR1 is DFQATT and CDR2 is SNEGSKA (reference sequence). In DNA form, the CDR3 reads TGCAGTGCTCCGACAGGGAGGAATGAAAAACTGTTTTTT. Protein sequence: CSAPTGRNEKLFF.

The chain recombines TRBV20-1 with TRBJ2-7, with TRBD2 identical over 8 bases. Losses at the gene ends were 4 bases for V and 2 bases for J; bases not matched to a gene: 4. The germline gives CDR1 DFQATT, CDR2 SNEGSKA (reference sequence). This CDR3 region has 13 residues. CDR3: CSATGLAPYEQYF. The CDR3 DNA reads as TGCAGTGCTACCGGACTAGCCCCCTACGAGCAGTACTTC.

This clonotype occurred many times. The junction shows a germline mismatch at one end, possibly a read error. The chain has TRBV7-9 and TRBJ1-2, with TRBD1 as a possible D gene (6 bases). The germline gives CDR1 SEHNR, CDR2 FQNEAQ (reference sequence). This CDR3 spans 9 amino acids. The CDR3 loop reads CASSSQGLF. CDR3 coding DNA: TGTGCCAGCAGCTCGCAGGGGCTCTTC.